Below are 8 T cell receptor beta chains sequenced from a single sample in a study of T cell changes during pregnancy in multiple sclerosis. The protocol was immunoSEQ multiplex PCR, while the TCRdb copy is restricted to in-frame clones and leaves out a portion. The sample yields 55,000 to 80,000 clones, 85% to 90% seen once. Sequenced material: peripheral blood, taken after pregnancy. The receptors shown here come from a female donor in good health, enrolled as a control in a pregnancy study.

The chain employs TRBV7-8 and TRBJ2-1; a weak D match, TRBD1 (6 bases). In germline, CDR1 is SGHVS, CDR2 FQNEAQ. This CDR3 has 15 residues. Trimming cost V 5 bases and J 8 bases, with 19 bases left between them. The DNA for the CDR3 is TGTGCCAGCAGCGAAAGGGCAGGGGCGTTCTATGAGCAGTTCTTC. Protein product: CASSERAGAFYEQFF.

This chain links TRBV6-5 with TRBJ1-5; 8 bases agree with TRBD1. This CDR3 is built from 13 residues. CDR1 is MNHEY and CDR2 is SVGAGI in the germline V gene. Germline trimming cut 6 bases from V and 6 bases from J; bases unmatched to any gene: 4. The CDR3 sequence is CASSRQGPQPQHF. As DNA, the CDR3 is TGTGCCAGCAGCCGACAGGGGCCTCAGCCCCAGCATTTT.

The chain links TRBV30 to TRBJ2-1, with 9 bases aligning to TRBD2. Per the germline V gene, CDR1 is GTSNPN and CDR2 is SVGIG (reference sequence). The CDR3 covers 19 residues. The V gene end was trimmed by 5 bases and the J gene end by 4 bases; junction bases not matched to a gene: 21. This CDR3 reads CAWGTFGGRAPAGYNEQFF. The DNA of the CDR3 is TGTGCCTGGGGGACATTTGGCGGGAGGGCCCCGGCGGGTTACAATGAGCAGTTCTTC.

Only a few counts were recorded for this clone. This chain connects TRBV10-3 to TRBJ1-1, with D possibly TRBD1 on 6 matching bases. Trimming cost V 6 bases and J 5 bases, with 16 bases left between them. The CDR3 is 14 residues long. Per the germline V gene, CDR1 is ENHRY and CDR2 is SYGVKD. The CDR3 loop is CAIRGTTGRTEAFF. The CDR3 region has the DNA TGTGCCATCAGGGGGACGACAGGCAGGACTGAAGCTTTCTTT.

V gene TRBV10-3 combines with J gene TRBJ2-7, with D possibly being TRBD2 (8 bases). CDR3 length equals 19 residues. The germline V gene encodes CDR1 ENHRY and CDR2 SYGVKD. Trimming shortened V by 4 bases and J by 4 bases, and 29 bases separated the two germline ends. The CDR3 is CAISGSGQVQRASGYEQYF. CDR3 bases: TGTGCCATCAGTGGATCCGGACAGGTCCAAAGGGCTAGCGGGTACGAGCAGTACTTC.

The chain has TRBV6-1 and TRBJ1-4; TRBD1 matches at 7 bases. Trimming at V came to 5 bases and at J to 5 bases, leaving 2 bases not matched to a gene. Per the germline V gene, CDR1 is MNHNS and CDR2 is SASEGT. This CDR3 is built from 13 residues. The CDR3: CASSRGQNEKLFF. In nucleotides, the CDR3 is TGTGCCAGCAGTCGGGGACAGAATGAAAAACTGTTTTTT.

The chain uses TRBV27 and TRBJ2-3; weak D call: TRBD1 (5 bases). The CDR3 length is 15 residues. Looked up from germline, CDR1 is MNHEY and CDR2 is SMNVEV (reference sequence). The V and J ends lost 4 bases and 3 bases respectively, with 14 bases between them. The CDR3 loop is CASSWVQGRTDTQYF. CDR3 DNA sequence: TGTGCCAGCAGTTGGGTTCAGGGAAGAACAGATACGCAGTATTTT.

For this clone: Sequence at one end of the junction differs from germline and may be a read error. The V gene is TRBV7-7, the J gene TRBJ1-3, with D hard to call. Germline V lookup: CDR1 SSHAT, CDR2 FNYEAQ (reference sequence). The length of the CDR3 is 14 residues. CDR3 coding DNA: TGTGCTAGCAGCCGGAGCTTCTCTGGAAACACCATATATTTT. This translates into CASSRSFSGNTIYF.